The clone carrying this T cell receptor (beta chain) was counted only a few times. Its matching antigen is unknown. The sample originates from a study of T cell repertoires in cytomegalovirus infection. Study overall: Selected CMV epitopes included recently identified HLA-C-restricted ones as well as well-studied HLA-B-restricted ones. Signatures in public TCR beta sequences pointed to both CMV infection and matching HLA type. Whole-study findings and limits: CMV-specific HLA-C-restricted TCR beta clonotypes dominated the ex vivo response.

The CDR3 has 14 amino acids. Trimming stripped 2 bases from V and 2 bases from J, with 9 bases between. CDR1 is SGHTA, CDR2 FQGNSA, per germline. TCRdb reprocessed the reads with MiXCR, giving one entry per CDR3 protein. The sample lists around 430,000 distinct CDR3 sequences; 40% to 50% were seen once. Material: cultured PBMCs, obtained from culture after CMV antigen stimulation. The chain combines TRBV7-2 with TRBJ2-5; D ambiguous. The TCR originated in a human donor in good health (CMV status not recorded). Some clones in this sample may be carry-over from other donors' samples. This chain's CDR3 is CASSLLGWQETQYF. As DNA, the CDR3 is TGTGCCAGCAGCTTACTTGGTTGGCAAGAGACCCAGTACTTC.